The TCR beta chain described here comes from a study of T cell responses to AZD1222 COVID-19 vaccine. The table came from immunoSEQ multiplex PCR; TCRdb's copy has only in-frame clones and leaves some out. The sample lists approximately 150,000 clones, about 90% occurring once. Germline CDR1 reads SQVTM; CDR2 reads ANQGSEA. The CDR3 totals 12 residues. V was clipped by 0 bases and J by 5 bases, with 8 bases between them. This clonotype was obtained from an adult who received the MenACWY meningococcal vaccine as a control. The source material was peripheral blood, sampled 28 days after the second dose of the MenACWY control vaccine. The chain carries TRBV29-1 and TRBJ2-7, with D possibly TRBD2 on 6 matching bases. The CDR3 region has the DNA TGCAGCGTTGAAGAAAGGAGGGACGAGCAGTACTTC. It codes for CSVEERRDEQYF.